This TCR beta chain was observed in a study of technical replicates of blood from several donors. There are 17 residues in the CDR3. Germline CDR1 is LNHDA and CDR2 is SQIVND (reference sequence). Trimming cost V 5 bases and J 0 bases; bases outside gene matches: 9. TCRdb's table, derived via immunoSEQ multiplex PCR, lists solely in-frame clones and lacks some. The sample lists some 57,000 clones, 97% seen once, with around 0.19% in the top ten. The clonotype was recovered from a human donor in good health. The source material was T cells isolated from PBMCs. V usage is TRBV19 and J usage is TRBJ1-5; 8 nucleotides match TRBD1. The CDR3 reads CASSLGTGSNSNQPQHF. CDR3 sequence (DNA): TGTGCCAGTAGTCTCGGGACAGGATCCAATAGCAATCAGCCCCAGCATTTT. The full variable domain, with the rest looked up from reference TRBV19 and TRBJ1-5, is DGGITQSPKYLFRKEGQNVTLSCEQNLNHDAMYWYRQDPGQGLRLIYYSQIVNDFQKGDIAEGYSVSREKKESFPLTVTSAQKNPTAFYLCASSLGTGSNSNQPQHFGDGTRLSIL.